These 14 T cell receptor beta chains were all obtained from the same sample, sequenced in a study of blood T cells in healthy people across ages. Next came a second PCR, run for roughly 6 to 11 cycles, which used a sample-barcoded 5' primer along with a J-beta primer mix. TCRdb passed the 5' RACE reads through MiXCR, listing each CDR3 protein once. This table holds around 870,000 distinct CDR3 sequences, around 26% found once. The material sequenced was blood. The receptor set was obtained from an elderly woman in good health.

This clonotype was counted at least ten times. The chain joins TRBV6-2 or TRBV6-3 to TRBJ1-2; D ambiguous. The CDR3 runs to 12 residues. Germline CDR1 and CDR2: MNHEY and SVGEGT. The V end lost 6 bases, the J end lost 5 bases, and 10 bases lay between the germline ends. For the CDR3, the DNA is TGTGCCAGCAGCTACGGGGTTTATGGCTACACCTTC. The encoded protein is CASSYGVYGYTF.

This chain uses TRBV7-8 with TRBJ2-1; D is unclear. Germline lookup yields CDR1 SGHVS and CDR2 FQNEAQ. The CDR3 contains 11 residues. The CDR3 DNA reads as TGTGCTAGTCTAGGGCTGTCGGAGCAGTTCTTC. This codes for CASLGLSEQFF.

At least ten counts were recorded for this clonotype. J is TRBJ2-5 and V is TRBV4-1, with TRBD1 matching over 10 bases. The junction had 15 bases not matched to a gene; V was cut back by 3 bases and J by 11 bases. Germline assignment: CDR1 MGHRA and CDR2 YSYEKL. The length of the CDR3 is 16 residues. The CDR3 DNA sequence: TGCGCCAGCAGCCAGGCGGGGACAGGGGACGTCCGGGAGCAGTACTTC. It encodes CASSQAGTGDVREQYF.

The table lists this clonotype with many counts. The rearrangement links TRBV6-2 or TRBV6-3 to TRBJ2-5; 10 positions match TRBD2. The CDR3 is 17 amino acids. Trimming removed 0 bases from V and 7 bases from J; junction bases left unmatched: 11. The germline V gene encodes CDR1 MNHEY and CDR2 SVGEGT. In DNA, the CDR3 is TGTGCCAGCAGTTACTCGGCTAGCGGGGGCCCCCAGGGGACCCAGTACTTC. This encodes CASSYSASGGPQGTQYF.

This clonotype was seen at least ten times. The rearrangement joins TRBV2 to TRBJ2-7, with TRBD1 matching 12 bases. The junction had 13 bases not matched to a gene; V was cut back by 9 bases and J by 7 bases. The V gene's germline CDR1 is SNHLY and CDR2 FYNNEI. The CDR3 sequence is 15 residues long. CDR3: CARSLSGTGGEEQYF. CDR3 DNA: TGTGCCAGATCCTTATCCGGGACAGGGGGCGAAGAGCAGTACTTC. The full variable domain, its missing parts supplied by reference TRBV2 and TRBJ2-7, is EPEVTQTPSHQVTQMGQEVILRCVPISNHLYFYWYRQILGQKVEFLVSFYNNEISEKSEIFDDQFSVERPDGSNFTLKIRSTKLEDSAMYFCARSLSGTGGEEQYFGPGTRLTVT.

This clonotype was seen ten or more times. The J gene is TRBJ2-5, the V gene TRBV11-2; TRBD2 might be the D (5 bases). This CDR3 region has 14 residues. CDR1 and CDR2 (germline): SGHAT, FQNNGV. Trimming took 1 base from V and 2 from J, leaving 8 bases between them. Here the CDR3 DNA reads TGTGCCAGCAGCTTAGTTCGGGGTCAAGAGACCCAGTACTTC. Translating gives CASSLVRGQETQYF.

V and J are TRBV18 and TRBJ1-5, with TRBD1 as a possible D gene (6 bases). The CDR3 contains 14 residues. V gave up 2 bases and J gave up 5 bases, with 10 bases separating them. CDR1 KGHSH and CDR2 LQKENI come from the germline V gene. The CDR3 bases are TGTGCCAGCTCACCAAACAGGGTAGATCAGCCCCAGCATTTT. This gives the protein CASSPNRVDQPQHF. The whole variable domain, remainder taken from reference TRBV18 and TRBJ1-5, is NAGVMQNPRHLVRRRGQEARLRCSPMKGHSHVYWYRQLPEEGLKFMVYLQKENIIDESGMPKERFSAEFPKEGPSILRIQQVVRGDSAAYFCASSPNRVDQPQHFGDGTRLSIL.

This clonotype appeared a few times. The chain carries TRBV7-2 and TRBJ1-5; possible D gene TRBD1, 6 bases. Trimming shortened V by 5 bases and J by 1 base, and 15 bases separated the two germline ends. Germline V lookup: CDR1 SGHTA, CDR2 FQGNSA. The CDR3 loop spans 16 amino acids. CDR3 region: CASSVRQGLSNQPQHF. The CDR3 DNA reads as TGTGCCAGCAGCGTCCGCCAGGGGTTAAGCAATCAGCCCCAGCATTTT.

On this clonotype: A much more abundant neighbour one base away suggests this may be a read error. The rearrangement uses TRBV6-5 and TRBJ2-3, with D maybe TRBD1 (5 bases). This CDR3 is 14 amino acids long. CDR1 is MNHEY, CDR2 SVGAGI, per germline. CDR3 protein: CASSVTVDADAQYF. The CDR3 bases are TGTGCCAGCAGTGTGACAGTAGATGCAGATGCGCAGTATTTT.

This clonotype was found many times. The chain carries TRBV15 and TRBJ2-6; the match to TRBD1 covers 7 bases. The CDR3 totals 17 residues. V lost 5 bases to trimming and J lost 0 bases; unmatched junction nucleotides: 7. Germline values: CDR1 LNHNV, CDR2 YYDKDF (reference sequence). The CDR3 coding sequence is TGTGCCACCAGCGCGACAGGGTCCAGCTCTGGGGCCAACGTCCTGACTTTC. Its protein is CATSATGSSSGANVLTF.

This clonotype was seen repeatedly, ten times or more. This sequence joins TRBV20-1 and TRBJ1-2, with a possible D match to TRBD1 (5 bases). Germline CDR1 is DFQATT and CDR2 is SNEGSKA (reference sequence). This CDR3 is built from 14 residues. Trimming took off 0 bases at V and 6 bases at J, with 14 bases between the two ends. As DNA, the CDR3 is TGCAGTGCTAGAGATCTTGGGGGGAAGGATGGCTACACCTTC. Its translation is CSARDLGGKDGYTF.

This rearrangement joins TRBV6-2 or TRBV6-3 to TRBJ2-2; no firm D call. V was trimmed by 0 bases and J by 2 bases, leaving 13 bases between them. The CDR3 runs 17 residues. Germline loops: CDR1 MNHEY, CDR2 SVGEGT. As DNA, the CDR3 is TGTGCCAGCAGTTACTCGATCGACGTCCCTAACACCGGGGAGCTGTTTTTT. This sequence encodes CASSYSIDVPNTGELFF.

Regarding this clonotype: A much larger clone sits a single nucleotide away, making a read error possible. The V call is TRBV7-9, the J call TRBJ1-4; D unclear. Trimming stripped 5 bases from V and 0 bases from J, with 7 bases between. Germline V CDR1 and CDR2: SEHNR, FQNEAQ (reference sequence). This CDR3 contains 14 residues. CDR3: CASSLIATNEKLFF. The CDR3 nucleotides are TGTGCCAGCAGCCTCATTGCAACTAATGAAAAACTGTTTTTT.

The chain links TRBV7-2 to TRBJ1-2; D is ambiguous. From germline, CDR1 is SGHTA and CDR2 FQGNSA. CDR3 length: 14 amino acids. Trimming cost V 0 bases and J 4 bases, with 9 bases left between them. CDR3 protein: CASSLAVQSYGYTF. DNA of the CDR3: TGTGCCAGCAGCTTAGCGGTACAGTCCTATGGCTACACCTTC.